The present entry profiles one TCR beta chain with its context. The target antigen is unknown. This sample stems from a study of T cells expressing NK-cell markers. Turning to the study itself: Sorted CD3+CD56-NKG2C+, CD3+CD56+NKG2C+ and CD3+CD56+NKG2C- T cells supplied the TCR beta repertoires. The study sequenced eight donors, seven HCMV-seropositive and one seronegative.

Overall study results and limits: The study found dominant NKG2C+ clonotypes at roughly 1.0-7.5% of CD8+ T cells in about six donors. For a few donors, these clonotypes were likewise the leading ones in the CD3+CD56-NKG2C+ fraction.

The CDR3 spans 13 residues. Germline CDR1 is LNHDA and CDR2 is SQIVND (reference sequence). TCRdb reprocessed the 5' RACE reads and stores each CDR3 protein as one record, lacking DNA. The table lists roughly 390,000 distinct CDR3 sequences. The source is a woman between 50 and 59 years old in good health. This rearrangement joins TRBV19 to TRBJ1-5; the D call from TCRdb, TRBD1, cannot be confirmed without DNA. The sequenced sample was blood T cells: a sorted CD56 or NKG2C T cell subset, CD4+ or CD8+ T cells, or bulk PBMC T cells (not recorded which). The CDR3 spells CASNKEGTVLQHF.